The 32 T cell receptor beta chains reported below all come from one sample, sequenced in a study of blood T cell repertoires in COVID-19. Assay used: immunoSEQ multiplex PCR; TCRdb lists only in-frame clones, some missing. This sample has 150,000 to 250,000 clones, with around 82% found just once. The specimen sequenced was PBMCs or T cells enriched from blood (not recorded which). Source of these receptors: a man aged 35 to 55 who had recovered from COVID-19.

The chain joins TRBV6-5 to TRBJ2-7, with D maybe TRBD1 (6 bases). This CDR3 comprises 14 residues. From germline, CDR1 is MNHEY and CDR2 SVGAGI. The germline V and J ends were trimmed by 2 bases and 2 bases, with 10 bases remaining between them. The CDR3 bases are TGTGCCAGCAGTTACGGGGGCCGTACCTACGAGCAGTACTTC. This sequence encodes CASSYGGRTYEQYF.

The chain combines TRBV4-3 with TRBJ2-3; the match to TRBD2 covers 9 bases. This CDR3 region has 18 residues. The V and J ends lost 1 base and 3 bases, in that order; junction bases with no gene match: 11. Germline assignment: CDR1 LGHNA and CDR2 YSLEER. CDR3 coding DNA: TGCGCCAGCAGCCAAGGGGGGTTAGCGGGAGTTGGGACAGATACGCAGTATTTT. Protein product: CASSQGGLAGVGTDTQYF.

This clone has only a few counts. The rearrangement uses TRBV18 and TRBJ1-3, with 8 positions matching TRBD1. V lost 3 bases, J lost 0 bases, and 4 bases stayed unmatched. The CDR3 contains 16 residues. Germline assignment: CDR1 KGHSH and CDR2 LQKENI. The CDR3 coding sequence is TGTGCCAGCTCACCGCTGACAGGGGCCTCTGGAAACACCATATATTTT. This codes for CASSPLTGASGNTIYF.

V gene TRBV27 combines with J gene TRBJ2-2; D is ambiguous. V gave up 0 bases and J gave up 6 bases, with 8 bases separating them. CDR3 size: 14 residues. Germline CDR1 and CDR2: MNHEY and SMNVEV (reference sequence). CDR3 sequence (DNA): TGTGCCAGCAGTTTATCCGGCCAGGCCGGGGAGCTGTTTTTT. It specifies CASSLSGQAGELFF.

The chain is built from TRBV7-3 and TRBJ2-4; D gene ambiguous. CDR3 length: 14 residues. V was trimmed by 5 bases and J by 0 bases, leaving 8 bases between them. Germline CDR1 reads SGHTA; CDR2 reads FQGTGA. CDR3 sequence: CASSPQLAKNIQYF. In nucleotides, the CDR3 is TGTGCCAGCAGCCCACAGCTAGCCAAAAACATTCAGTACTTC.

This chain uses TRBV10-3 with TRBJ1-5, with D perhaps matching TRBD1 (5 bases). The CDR3 has 14 amino acids. Germline V gene sequence: CDR1 ENHRY, CDR2 SYGVKD. With 10 bases removed from V and 3 bases from J, the gap between germline ends came to 16 bases. CDR3 sequence: CATTTPGINQPQHF. The CDR3 region has the DNA TGTGCCACCACCACTCCAGGGATCAATCAGCCCCAGCATTTT.

This sequence joins TRBV25-1 and TRBJ2-5, with 8 bases lining up with TRBD2. This CDR3 contains 14 residues. With V trimmed by 6 bases and J by 6 bases, 9 bases remained unmatched. Germline V gene lookup returns CDR1 MGHDK and CDR2 SYGVNS. The CDR3 protein is CASSDPGLGKTQYF. CDR3 bases: TGTGCCAGCAGCGATCCGGGACTAGGCAAGACCCAGTACTTC.

The rearrangement joins TRBV12-3 or TRBV12-4 to TRBJ2-5; D is unresolved. V lost 3 bases and J lost 4, with 3 bases in between. The CDR3 length is 11 residues. The CDR3: CASSLAETQYF. The CDR3 DNA is TGTGCCAGCAGTTTGGCAGAGACCCAGTACTTC.

The chain combines TRBV21-1 with TRBJ2-7; the table's TRBD1 call for D was not verified on the DNA. TRBV21-1 is recorded as a pseudogene. There are 20 residues in the CDR3. In DNA, the CDR3 is TGTGCCAGCAGCAAAGCCATTATACTACGGACAGGGCCAAGCTCCTACGAGCAGTACGTC. Residues: CASSKAIILRTGPSSYEQYV.

The chain couples TRBV5-6 to TRBJ1-1, with no clear D. Deletions cut 1 base from V and 10 bases from J, with 14 bases between. Per the germline V gene, CDR1 is SGHDT and CDR2 is YYEEEE. The CDR3 loop spans 13 amino acids. The CDR3 protein is CASSLNLAGGAFF. CDR3 coding DNA: TGTGCCAGCAGCTTGAATTTGGCAGGTGGAGCTTTCTTT.

This sequence joins TRBV2 and TRBJ2-5; TRBD1 matches 11 bases. This CDR3 has 15 residues. Germline trimming cut 10 bases from V and 5 bases from J; bases unmatched to any gene: 12. From germline, CDR1 is SNHLY and CDR2 FYNNEI. CDR3 DNA sequence: TGTGCCACAACTTTAGGACAGGGGGCTTGGGAGACCCAGTACTTC. Its protein is CATTLGQGAWETQYF.

The CDR3 spells CASAGGIAKNIQYF. The CDR3 DNA reads TGTGCCAGTGCGGGAGGGATAGCCAAAAACATTCAGTACTTC. The genes are TRBV19 and TRBJ2-4; 9 positions agree with TRBD2. The germline V gene encodes CDR1 LNHDA and CDR2 SQIVND (reference sequence). With V trimmed by 8 bases and J by 0 bases, 2 bases remained unmatched. The CDR3 has 14 amino acids.

This sequence joins TRBV11-1 and TRBJ2-5, with a tentative D call TRBD2 (6 bases). V was trimmed by 1 base and J by 14 bases, leaving 20 bases between them. Germline CDR1 is SGHAT and CDR2 is FQDESV (reference sequence). There are 14 residues in the CDR3. The CDR3 sequence: CASSLVRGRPPTYF. The CDR3 nucleotides are TGTGCCAGCAGCTTAGTGCGGGGTAGGCCCCCTACTTACTTC.

This clone was found a few times. The V gene is TRBV2, the J gene TRBJ1-2, with 9 bases identical to TRBD1. This CDR3 is 22 amino acids long. Germline-derived CDR1 and CDR2 are SNHLY and FYNNEI. V dropped 2 bases and J dropped 1; count of bases not matched to a gene: 23. The CDR3 spells CASSELAGTGMVHSNFNYGYTF. Here the CDR3 DNA reads TGTGCCAGCAGTGAATTGGCCGGGACAGGGATGGTTCACTCAAACTTTAACTATGGCTACACCTTC.

The chain uses TRBV7-2 and TRBJ2-2, with TRBD1 as a possible D gene (6 bases). The length of the CDR3 is 15 residues. CDR1 is SGHTA, CDR2 FQGNSA, per germline. V was clipped by 1 base and J by 4 bases, with 10 bases between them. CDR3 sequence (DNA): TGTGCCAGCAGCTTAGACAGGGTTGGCACCGGGGAGCTGTTTTTT. It encodes CASSLDRVGTGELFF.

The J gene is TRBJ1-2, the V gene TRBV7-2, with D unresolved. This CDR3 has 15 amino acids. The germline V gene encodes CDR1 SGHTA and CDR2 FQGNSA. The CDR3 protein is CASRGGLLVWYGYTF. CDR3 sequence (DNA): TGTGCTAGTCGAGGAGGGCTATTAGTTTGGTATGGCTACACCTTC.

The CDR3 here is CASSSTGVATEAFF. CDR3 bases: TGTGCCAGCAGTTCGACAGGGGTGGCCACTGAAGCTTTCTTT. This sequence joins TRBV28 and TRBJ1-1; 8 bases line up with TRBD1. The CDR3 sequence is 14 residues long. Germline assignment: CDR1 MDHEN and CDR2 SYDVKM. V was clipped by 4 bases and J by 4 bases; unmatched bases: 5.

This clone came up a few times. The chain links TRBV7-8 to TRBJ2-7, with 7 bases identical to TRBD2. V lost 5 bases, J lost 0 bases, and 4 bases stayed unmatched. Per the germline V gene, CDR1 is SGHVS and CDR2 is FQNEAQ. This CDR3 comprises 14 residues. CDR3 residues: CASSARTSSYEQYV. In DNA form, the CDR3 reads TGTGCCAGCAGCGCACGGACTAGCTCCTACGAGCAGTACGTC.

The DNA of the CDR3 is TGTGCCAGCAGCGCTGACCGGACAGGGAATCCCAACTATGGCTACACCTTC. It is translated as CASSADRTGNPNYGYTF. The chain carries TRBV9 and TRBJ1-2, with 8 bases identical to TRBD1. V dropped 3 bases and J dropped 2; count of bases not matched to a gene: 12. This CDR3 contains 17 residues. CDR1 and CDR2 (germline): SGDLS, YYNGEE.

CDR3 sequence (DNA): TGTGCCAGCAGCTGGACGCGGGACGGCACTAATGAAAAACTGTTTTTT. As protein: CASSWTRDGTNEKLFF. The chain links TRBV5-8 to TRBJ1-4, with a tentative D call TRBD1 (5 bases). V was pared by 3 bases and J by 2 bases, with 14 bases between. CDR3 length equals 16 residues. Germline CDR1 reads SGHTS; CDR2 reads YDEGEE.

The chain is built from TRBV4-2 and TRBJ1-3; D not resolved. Per germline, CDR1 LGHNA and CDR2 YNFKEQ. The CDR3 consists of 12 residues. The V end was cut by 5 bases, the J end by 6 bases, with 8 bases between. CDR3 loop: CASSGQINTIYF. CDR3 bases: TGTGCCAGCAGCGGGCAGATAAACACCATATATTTT.

The chain has TRBV7-8 and TRBJ1-2; 8 bases agree with TRBD1. Germline V gene sequence: CDR1 SGHVS, CDR2 FQNEAQ. The V segment lost 5 bases and the J segment 7 bases; nucleotides outside the gene matches: 12. The CDR3 sequence is 15 residues long. The DNA of the CDR3 is TGTGCCAGCAGCACGACAGGGGTCAAAGGGGGTGGCTACACCTTC. Its protein is CASSTTGVKGGGYTF.

This clone occurred a few times. The chain is built from TRBV27 and TRBJ1-2; 11 nucleotides line up with TRBD1. Losses at the gene ends were 5 bases for V and 4 bases for J; bases not matched to a gene: 6. The CDR3 is 15 amino acids. Germline CDR1 and CDR2: MNHEY and SMNVEV (reference sequence). For the CDR3, the DNA is TGTGCCAGCAGTATTGGACAGGGGGCCTTCTATGGCTACACCTTC. This sequence encodes CASSIGQGAFYGYTF.

The CDR3 bases are TGTGCCAGCAGCTTAGAGGAGGAATGGGACTACGAGCAGTACTTC. This translates into CASSLEEEWDYEQYF. The rearrangement links TRBV7-2 to TRBJ2-7; TRBD2 is a possible D gene (5 bases). Deletions cut 1 base from V and 3 bases from J, with 13 bases between. Germline lookup yields CDR1 SGHTA and CDR2 FQGNSA. The CDR3 is made up of 15 amino acids.

The V call is TRBV4-2, the J call TRBJ2-7; TRBD1 is a possible D gene (6 bases). There are 16 residues in the CDR3. Trimming pared 1 base from V and 0 bases from J, leaving 13 bases between. Germline assignment: CDR1 LGHNA and CDR2 YNFKEQ. CDR3 region: CASSQVSPDSSYEQYF. The CDR3 DNA sequence: TGTGCCAGCAGCCAAGTTAGCCCGGACAGCTCCTACGAGCAGTACTTC.

The V and J genes are TRBV7-2 and TRBJ2-1; 8 positions agree with TRBD2. Trimming took 5 bases from V and 6 from J; bases not matched to a gene: 9. The CDR3 has 15 residues. Germline CDR1 and CDR2: SGHTA and FQGNSA. This chain's CDR3 is CASSMGLERLNEQFF. DNA for the CDR3: TGTGCCAGCAGCATGGGACTAGAAAGACTCAATGAGCAGTTCTTC.

V usage is TRBV7-9 and J usage is TRBJ1-1; D is unresolved. The CDR3 length is 13 residues. Germline loops: CDR1 SEHNR, CDR2 FQNEAQ (reference sequence). V lost 7 bases, J lost 5 bases, and 14 bases lay in between. The CDR3 DNA reads TGTGCCAGCAACGTAGGTGGCGGGACTGAAGCTTTCTTT. As protein: CASNVGGGTEAFF. The full variable domain, with the rest looked up from reference TRBV7-9 and TRBJ1-1, is DTGVSQNPRHKITKRGQNVTFRCDPISEHNRLYWYRQTLGQGPEFLTYFQNEAQLEKSRLLSDRFSAERPKGSFSTLEIQRTEQGDSAMYLCASNVGGGTEAFFGQGTRLTVV.

The V call is TRBV5-6, the J call TRBJ2-7, with 10 bases that match TRBD2. J was trimmed by 1 base and V by 3 bases; bases with no gene match: 4. Germline loops: CDR1 SGHDT, CDR2 YYEEEE. The CDR3 extends over 15 amino acids. CDR3: CASSWTSGPSYEQYV. As DNA, the CDR3 is TGTGCCAGCAGCTGGACTAGCGGACCTTCCTACGAGCAGTACGTC.

J is TRBJ1-3 and V is TRBV7-3; D is unresolved. The CDR3 contains 16 residues. Germline V gene sequence: CDR1 SGHTA, CDR2 FQGTGA. The V end was cut by 0 bases, the J end by 0 bases, with 9 bases between. CDR3 residues: CASSLTGPSSGNTIYF. For the CDR3, the DNA is TGTGCCAGCAGCTTAACAGGCCCTAGCTCTGGAAACACCATATATTTT.

The CDR3 region is CASNPTGYTEAFF. The CDR3 DNA reads as TGTGCCAGCAACCCAACCGGGTACACTGAAGCTTTCTTT. The gene calls are TRBV7-8 and TRBJ1-1; D is undetermined. The V gene lost 7 bases and the J gene lost 3 bases, with 12 bases spanning the gap. This CDR3 region has 13 residues. Germline V gene lookup returns CDR1 SGHVS and CDR2 FQNEAQ.

The chain recombines TRBV7-2 with TRBJ1-2, with D perhaps matching TRBD1 (6 bases). The CDR3 sequence is 13 residues long. CDR1 is SGHTA and CDR2 is FQGNSA in the germline V gene. Trimming took off 1 base at V and 5 bases at J, with 8 bases between the two ends. CDR3 coding DNA: TGTGCCAGCAGCTTAGGGACAGAGTATGGCTACACCTTC. Its protein product is CASSLGTEYGYTF.

The chain recombines TRBV6-5 with TRBJ2-7, with 7 bases aligning to TRBD1. Germline-derived CDR1 and CDR2 are MNHEY and SVGAGI. The CDR3 length is 13 residues. V shed 4 bases and J 2 bases; nucleotides not matched to a gene: 2. CDR3 sequence reads: CASSLTGTYEQYF. The CDR3 nucleotides read TGTGCCAGCAGTTTGACAGGGACCTACGAGCAGTACTTC.